The entry below describes one T cell receptor (beta chain). Read data end 3 residues before the CDR3 end; the end is taken from the germline J gene. These data belong to a study of Tregs in tolerant kidney transplant recipients. Profiling relied on immunoSEQ multiplex PCR, and the TCRdb table lists in-frame clones only, not all of them. This table lists about 5,300 clones. Trimming pared 2 bases from V and 9 bases from J, leaving 9 bases between. Germline loops: CDR1 SGHNT, CDR2 YYREEE (reference sequence). The CDR3 length is 13 residues. Related graft donors supplied nonmyeloablative bone marrow transplants, and mixed chimerism was transient.

This receptor was identified in a human patient who received a combined kidney and bone marrow transplant. The graft donor may account for some of the T cells. The chain links TRBV5-4 to TRBJ1-6; no clear D. This material consisted of CD4+ T cells from blood (PBMCs), taken approximately 14 months after the transplant. The CDR3 region is CASSLSLASPLHF. The DNA read from the CDR3 is TGTGCCAGCAGCTTATCCCTGGCTTCACCC.